The rows below give T cell receptor beta chains drawn from one sample of a study of shared clonotypes between healthy human individuals. Produced via immunoSEQ multiplex PCR; TCRdb's table is partial and in-frame only. Here the sample spans about 380,000 clones, about 96% being singletons. The sequenced material came from memory CD8+ T cells sorted from blood. Receptor source: a young man in good health. The CDR3 runs from the conserved cysteine through the conserved F or W. D genes are given only for firm matches. Clone size is stated in some rows and not others, as once, few, many or a class when expanded.

>TRBJ2-2|NA|TRBD2|TRBV28
TGTGCCAGCAGTTCACAGCGGGAGCGGCCCGGGGAGCTGTTTTTT
CASSSQRERPGELFF
>TRBJ2-2|NA|NA|TRBV7-6
TGTGCCAGCAGCTCCACCGGGGAGCTGTTTTTT
CASSSTGELFF
>TRBJ2-2|NA|TRBD1|TRBV28
TGTGCCAGCAGACACAGGGGGCGCACCGGGGAGCTGTTTTTT
CASRHRGRTGELFF
>TRBJ1-2|NA|NA|TRBV30
TGTGCCTGGAGTACAATCGGACCCACTTATGGCTACACCTTC
CAWSTIGPTYGYTF
>TRBJ2-5|NA|NA|TRBV5-3
TGTGCCAGAAGCTTGAGGGGGGGAGAGACCCAGTACTTC
CARSLRGGETQYF
>TRBJ2-5|NA|NA|TRBV19
TGTGCCAGTAGTATAGATCTATATCAAGAGACCCAGTACTTC
CASSIDLYQETQYF
>TRBJ2-2|NA|TRBD2|TRBV10-3
TGTGCCATCAGTGATCGGTCGCTAGCGGGACACACCGGGGAGCTGTTTTTT
CAISDRSLAGHTGELFF
>TRBJ1-2|NA|NA|TRBV18
TGTGCCAGCTCACTTGAACAAGGAGCCGGCACCTTC
CASSLEQGAGTF
>TRBJ1-1|NA|NA|TRBV19
TGTGCCAGTAGCTCAGTGAACACTGAAGCTTTCTTT
CASSSVNTEAFF
>TRBJ2-5|NA|NA|TRBV7-9
TGTGCCAGCAGCCCCCCCCCAGGGACCCAGTACTTC
CASSPPPGTQYF
>TRBJ1-2|NA|NA|TRBV6-5
TGTGCCAGCAGTTACTCGGGGGATGGGATTTATGGCTACACCTTC
CASSYSGDGIYGYTF
>TRBJ2-1|NA|TRBD2|TRBV29-1
TGCAGCGTCGTGGGCCCCGGGACTAGCGTTTACCATGAGCAGTTCTTC
CSVVGPGTSVYHEQFF
>TRBJ2-3|NA|NA|TRBV29-1
TGCAGCGCCTCTTACAAACGAACAGATACGCAGTATTTT
CSASYKRTDTQYF
>TRBJ2-5|NA|NA|TRBV28
TGTGCCAGCAGTTTCTTGGCGCTGACTTATGGTCGGACCCAGTACTTC
CASSFLALTYGRTQYF
>TRBJ2-3|NA|NA|TRBV11-3
TGTGCCAGCAGCCGCGGAGAAGTGGCAGATACGCAGTATTTT
CASSRGEVADTQYF
>TRBJ2-1|NA|TRBD2|TRBV4-1
TGCGCCAGCAGCCAACTAGCGGGAGTTTACAATGAGCAGTTCTTC
CASSQLAGVYNEQFF
>TRBJ2-5|NA|NA|TRBV30
TGTGCCTGGAGTGTGGGGGGGACCCAGTACTTC
CAWSVGGTQYF
>TRBJ1-2|NA|NA|TRBV30
TGTGCCTGGAGAGGGGATAGGACTAACTATGGCTACACCTTC
CAWRGDRTNYGYTF
>TRBJ2-7|NA|TRBD2|TRBV14
TGTGCCAGCAGCCCCCGACTAGCGGGGATTCACGAGCAGTACTTC
CASSPRLAGIHEQYF
>TRBJ2-5|NA|TRBD2|TRBV11-2
TGTGCCAGCAGCCCTACTAGCGGGAGAAAGACCCAGTACTTC
CASSPTSGRKTQYF
>TRBJ2-1|NA|NA|TRBV28
TGTGCCAGCAGTCCGGCTAGAAGTGAGCAGTTCTTC
CASSPARSEQFF
>TRBJ1-2|NA|TRBD1|TRBV10-2
TGCGCCAGCACTATAGGGACAGGGAGCGGGTATGGCTACACCTTC
CASTIGTGSGYGYTF
>TRBJ1-2|NA|NA|TRBV28
TGTGCCAGCAGTCTTAACTATGGCTACACCTTC
CASSLNYGYTF
>TRBJ1-2|NA|NA|TRBV20-1
TGCAGTGCCAGGGGCTATGGCTACACCTTC
CSARGYGYTF
>TRBJ2-5|NA|TRBD1|TRBV10-3
TGTGCCGCAGGGGGCGCTGAGACCCAGTACTTC
CAAGGAETQYF
>TRBJ1-5|NA|NA|TRBV7-9
TGTGCCAGCAGCTTAGGGGGTGAAGGACCGTACGGGAATCAGCCCCAGCATTTT
CASSLGGEGPYGNQPQHF
>TRBJ2-5|few|TRBD2|TRBV11-1
TGTGCCAGCAGCTTCCGACTAGCGGGATGGGAGACCCAGTACTTC
CASSFRLAGWETQYF
>TRBJ2-2|once|TRBD2|TRBV10-2
TGCGCCAGCAGTGACGGACTAGCGGGAGAATTGGGCACCGGGGAGCTGTTTTTT
CASSDGLAGELGTGELFF
>TRBJ2-7|NA|NA|TRBV5-1
TGCGCCAGCAAAGAAGGGGTAGGGCTGACCTACGAGCAGTACTTC
CASKEGVGLTYEQYF
>TRBJ1-1|NA|TRBD1|TRBV29-1
TGCAGCGTGCGTCAGGGGGCCGGGACTGAAGCTTTCTTT
CSVRQGAGTEAFF
>TRBJ2-3|NA|TRBD2|TRBV2
TGTGCCAGCAGACACAGCGGGAGGGGGTCCCCAGATACGCAGTATTTT
CASRHSGRGSPDTQYF
>TRBJ1-5|NA|TRBD1|TRBV4-1
TGCGCCAGCAGCCCAGGGACAGGGCAAGGTCAGCCCCAGCATTTT
CASSPGTGQGQPQHF
>TRBJ2-7|NA|TRBD2|TRBV28
TGTGCCAGCAGTCTAGCGGGAGGAGGTTACGAGCAGTACTTC
CASSLAGGGYEQYF
>TRBJ2-1|NA|TRBD2|TRBV10-3
TGTGCCATCAGTGTTTCCCCAATGACGACAGAAACCCGGGGGGAGCGGGGATACAATGAGCAGTTCTTC
CAISVSPMTTETRGERGYNEQFF
>TRBJ1-2|NA|NA|TRBV10-3
TGTGCCATCAGTGAGGGGCCGCGGGGGTGTGGCTACACCTTC
CAISEGPRGCGYTF
>TRBJ2-3|NA|TRBD1|TRBV19
TGTGCCTCCGGTGGAGGGACAGGTCTCACAGATACGCAGTATTTT
CASGGGTGLTDTQYF
>TRBJ1-5|NA|NA|TRBV5-1
TGCGCCAGCAGCTCAAAGGACAGTAATAGCAATCAGCCCCAGCATTTT
CASSSKDSNSNQPQHF
>TRBJ1-3|NA|TRBD1|TRBV14
TGTGCCAGCAGCCGATACCTAGGGACAGCTGGAAACACCATATATTTT
CASSRYLGTAGNTIYF
>TRBJ2-3|NA|TRBD2|TRBV6-9
TGTGCCAGCAGTCCAACCCTAGCGGGAGATAGCACAGATACGCAGTATTTT
CASSPTLAGDSTDTQYF
>TRBJ2-7|NA|NA|TRBV5-5
TGTGCCAGCAGCTTCGGGACCCTGCTTCTCTACGAGCAGTACTTC
CASSFGTLLLYEQYF
>TRBJ1-2|NA|TRBD1|TRBV27
TGTGCCAGCTATTCAAACCTGGTTCCCTTGACAGGGGCCTTCTATGGCTACACCTTC
CASYSNLVPLTGAFYGYTF
>TRBJ1-1|NA|TRBD1|TRBV7-9
TGTGCCAGCAGCTTGCGGACAGGGCGGGGTAACACTGAAGCTTTCTTT
CASSLRTGRGNTEAFF
>TRBJ1-5|NA|NA|TRBV18
TGTGCCAGCTCACGAGGGATTAATCAGCCCCAGCATTTT
CASSRGINQPQHF
>TRBJ1-2|NA|NA|TRBV9
TGTGCCAGCAGCGTAGTTTTCAGGACCTCCCTTGGCTACACCTTC
CASSVVFRTSLGYTF
>TRBJ2-7|NA|NA|TRBV27
TGTGCCAGCAGTTTATTCCACGAGCAGTACTTC
CASSLFHEQYF
>TRBJ2-5|NA|NA|TRBV6-5
TGTGCCAGCAGTGCCATATGGTCGCAGACCCAGTACTTC
CASSAIWSQTQYF
>TRBJ2-1|NA|NA|TRBV14
TGTGCCAGCAGCCCCCGACTAGTTAATGAGCAGTTCTTC
CASSPRLVNEQFF
>TRBJ2-7|NA|TRBD2|TRBV5-6
TGTGCCAGCAGGCCACCGGGGATAGCGGGATTCTACGAGCAGTACTTC
CASRPPGIAGFYEQYF
>TRBJ2-3|NA|NA|TRBV27
TGTGCCAGCAGTTTATCCCAGTCCACAGATACGCAGTATTTT
CASSLSQSTDTQYF
>TRBJ2-3|once|TRBD2|TRBV30
TGTGCCTGGAAGGTACGGTCAATTACCGGGACTAGCGGGAAGGGAGATACGCAGTATTTT
CAWKVRSITGTSGKGDTQYF
>TRBJ2-4|NA|NA|TRBV19
TGTGCCAGTAGTATCTCCGGGAAACCTGGGCAGCAGTACTTC
CASSISGKPGQQYF
>TRBJ1-2|NA|TRBD1|TRBV5-6
TGTGCCAGCAGCTTGGTTGGGACAGGGGGTCGTGGCTACACCTTC
CASSLVGTGGRGYTF
>TRBJ2-7|NA|NA|TRBV7-2
TGTGCCAGCAGCTTCAGCCGAACCTACGAGCAGTACTTC
CASSFSRTYEQYF
>TRBJ1-2|NA|NA|TRBV6-5
TGTGCCAGCAGTTACTCACCGGAGGGGAACTATGGCTACACCTTC
CASSYSPEGNYGYTF
>TRBJ2-1|NA|TRBD1|TRBV28
TGTGCCACCACAGGGGGACCCTACAATGAGCAGTTCTTC
CATTGGPYNEQFF
>TRBJ2-7|NA|NA|TRBV5-5
TGTGCCAGCAGCCTAACAGGTCGCAACGAGCAGTACTTC
CASSLTGRNEQYF
>TRBJ1-1|NA|TRBD1|TRBV10-3
TGTGCCATCAGTGACGACAGGGGCCGGAGGGGGGTTTTCTTT
CAISDDRGRRGVFF